The source of this T cell receptor beta chain is a study of T cells in Graves' hyperthyroidism and ophthalmopathy. Study results and limitations: Ophthalmopathy cases were set apart from stable hyperthyroidism by a 13 V-J model.

Those patients with uncontrolled infection, other autoimmune disease, pregnancy or lactation were excluded. Thyroid ultrasound, orbital computed tomography, clinical symptoms, and serum thyroxine and TRAb underpinned diagnoses. Regions amplified from RNA transcripts were the TCR beta CDR3 regions. The TCR CDR3 was amplified in a first-round RT-PCR using the HTBI primer set. One entry per CDR3 protein results from TCRdb running MiXCR on the multiplex PCR reads. The sample shows roughly 500,000 distinct CDR3 sequences, around 43% of them seen only once. Trimming stripped 0 bases from V and 13 bases from J, with 13 bases between. This CDR3 region has 14 residues. Germline V gene data show CDR1 as LNHNV and CDR2 as YYDKDF (reference sequence). Points on this clonotype: Its target is not known.

Sequenced material: peripheral blood or thyroid tissue (not recorded which). This TCR was sampled from an adult woman with Graves' disease, either hyperthyroidism or ophthalmopathy (not recorded which). This chain links TRBV15 with TRBJ1-6, with D perhaps matching TRBD1 (5 bases). The CDR3 sequence: CATSRERGNQPLHF. CDR3 DNA: TGTGCCACCAGCAGAGAACGGGGCAATCAGCCCCTCCACTTT.